The clone carrying this T cell receptor (beta chain) was recorded once. These data belong to a study of long-term antiretroviral therapy in people with HIV. The assay used was immunoSEQ (version v3.0), run at survey level. TCRdb's copy holds only in-frame clones and misses some; the assay was immunoSEQ multiplex PCR. The data hold tens of thousands of clones, with roughly 92% observed a single time. Germline V gives CDR1 SGHNT, CDR2 YYREEE (reference sequence). This CDR3 is 13 amino acids long. Trimming cost V 3 bases and J 9 bases, with 13 bases left between them. The chain employs TRBV5-4 and TRBJ1-5; D unresolved. The source was unsorted PBMCs, collected 4.4 years after starting antiretroviral therapy. This clonotype originated in a woman between 45 and 65 years old with HIV. CDR3 sequence (DNA): TGTGCCAGCAGCTCCGGCCCACTAATGCCCCAGCATTTT. This sequence encodes CASSSGPLMPQHF.